Included here is one T cell receptor (beta chain) sequence, with context. The sample originates from a study of glioma-infiltrating T cells after dendritic cell vaccination. Blood PBMC samples: pre-vaccination, two weeks post third vaccination, and at tumor progression. Trimming pared 4 bases from V and 8 bases from J, leaving 15 bases between. The CDR3 runs to 15 residues. The germline gives CDR1 MNHNS, CDR2 SASEGT. Profiled with immunoSEQ multiplex PCR; TCRdb holds only in-frame clones, not every one. Of approximately 64,000 clones detected, approximately 78% appear once; the ten largest clones hold 9.2%.

The V call is TRBV6-1, the J call TRBJ1-6; the D gene is possibly TRBD1 (5 bases). The input for sequencing was blood, taken before dendritic cell vaccination. The source is a human donor with glioblastoma. The CDR3 protein is CASSAQGQIDSPLHF. The CDR3 DNA is TGTGCCAGCAGTGCCCAGGGTCAGATAGATTCACCCCTCCACTTT.